The entry below gives a single TCR beta chain sequence along with its context. TCRdb's copy holds only in-frame clones and misses some; the assay was immunoSEQ multiplex PCR. The sample has 12,000 or so clones; about 86% are singletons. These data originate in a study of OX40 agonist ivuxolimab in advanced cancers. Study as a whole: Administration of intravenous ivuxolimab to patients occurred every 2 weeks at 0.01 to 10 mg/kg.

The CDR3 extends over 16 amino acids. The V gene lost 0 bases and the J gene lost 4 bases, with 14 bases spanning the gap. Germline V gene lookup returns CDR1 MGHRA and CDR2 YSYEKL. The starting material was CD4+ or CD8+ T cells sorted from blood, obtained in a trial of the OX40 agonist ivuxolimab. V is TRBV4-1 and J is TRBJ2-3; D is tentatively TRBD1 or TRBD2 (5 bases each). The clonotype originates from an adult with an advanced solid tumor such as melanoma, head and neck, liver or kidney cancer. The CDR3 nucleotides read TGCGCCAGCAGCCAAGAGGACACCTTCGGGGCAGATACGCAGTATTTT. It codes for CASSQEDTFGADTQYF.